Below, 15 T cell receptor beta chains from the same sample are listed, as sequenced in a study of graft-versus-host responses after intestinal transplantation. Their recognized antigens are unknown. The method was immunoSEQ multiplex PCR; TCRdb's version includes in-frame clones alone and lacks a portion of them. This table has over 90,000 clones, about nine tenths appearing once. Material: unstimulated CD4+ T cells sorted from spleen or lymph node cells, obtained before transplant. The receptor set was obtained from a human donor who was the organ donor for an intestinal transplant.

This chain links TRBV27 with TRBJ2-1; 15 bases match TRBD2. The CDR3 sequence is 15 residues long. V dropped 7 bases and J dropped 5; count of bases not matched to a gene: 3. CDR1 MNHEY and CDR2 SMNVEV come from the germline V gene (reference sequence). CDR3 loop: CASKGLAGGDNEQFF. The CDR3 DNA follows: TGTGCCAGCAAGGGACTAGCGGGGGGAGACAATGAGCAGTTCTTC.

For this clone: At one of its ends the junction is not consistent with the germline gene, which may arise from a read error. The V gene is TRBV6-5, the J gene TRBJ2-7, with D maybe TRBD2 (6 bases). Germline values: CDR1 MNHEY, CDR2 SVGAGI. CDR3 size: 15 residues. CDR3 protein: CASRYFARGGYEQYF. CDR3 bases: TGTGCCAGCAGGTACTTTGCCCGTGGGGGGTACGAGCAGTACTTC.

The chain uses TRBV11-2 and TRBJ1-1; TRBD1 aligns across 8 bases. Germline assignment: CDR1 SGHAT and CDR2 FQNNGV. The V segment lost 4 bases and the J segment 6 bases; nucleotides outside the gene matches: 1. CDR3 length equals 12 residues. CDR3 loop: CASSYRGAEAFF. The CDR3 region has the DNA TGTGCCAGCAGCTACAGGGGGGCTGAAGCTTTCTTT.

The chain has TRBV4-1 and TRBJ2-5; D uncertain. Germline CDR1 MGHRA, CDR2 YSYEKL. The CDR3 extends over 14 amino acids. V was shortened by 2 bases and J by 4 bases, with 11 bases between the two germline ends. CDR3 protein: CASSQTVAPETQYF. Written as DNA, the CDR3 is TGCGCCAGCAGCCAAACAGTGGCCCCAGAGACCCAGTACTTC.

This clone was seen only a few times. The chain carries TRBV19 and TRBJ2-1; 9 nucleotides line up with TRBD1. Germline V gene lookup returns CDR1 LNHDA and CDR2 SQIVND (reference sequence). Trimming removed 1 base from V and 2 bases from J; junction bases left unmatched: 0. The CDR3 spans 15 residues. The CDR3 DNA is TGTGCCAGTAGTATAGGGGACAGGGCCTACAATGAGCAGTTCTTC. Amino acid sequence: CASSIGDRAYNEQFF.

The chain is built from TRBV10-3 and TRBJ2-2; D gene ambiguous. V lost 0 bases, J lost 6 bases, and 14 bases lay in between. CDR1 is ENHRY and CDR2 is SYGVKD in the germline V gene. The CDR3 runs to 16 residues. The CDR3 nucleotides are TGTGCCATCAGTGAGTCGACTCTAAGGATCGCCGGGGAGCTGTTTTTT. Its protein is CAISESTLRIAGELFF.

The CDR3 region has the DNA TGTGCCAGCAGCACAACGACTAGGGGAGATACGCAGTATTTT. Its translation: CASSTTTRGDTQYF. The chain couples TRBV4-2 to TRBJ2-3; possibly TRBD2 for D (6 bases). V dropped 5 bases and J dropped 5 bases, with 14 bases sitting between them. Per germline, CDR1 LGHNA and CDR2 YNFKEQ. The CDR3 has 14 residues.

In its sample, this clone was seen a few times. The chain carries TRBV27 and TRBJ2-1; 11 bases map to TRBD2. With V trimmed by 5 bases and J by 10 bases, 10 bases remained unmatched. Germline CDR1 MNHEY, CDR2 SMNVEV (reference sequence). This CDR3 region has 15 residues. The CDR3 protein is CASSPSRVAGGEQFF. The CDR3 DNA reads TGTGCCAGCAGTCCATCCCGGGTAGCGGGGGGGGAGCAGTTCTTC.

CDR3 sequence reads: CASSQDSSTDTQYF. In DNA, the CDR3 is TGTGCCAGCAGCCAGGACAGTAGCACAGATACGCAGTATTTT. This chain uses TRBV11-1 with TRBJ2-3; tentative D call: TRBD1 (6 bases). V was trimmed by 5 bases and J by 0 bases, leaving 9 bases between them. The CDR3 has 14 residues. In germline, CDR1 is SGHAT, CDR2 FQDESV (reference sequence).

CDR3 DNA: TGTGCCAGCAGCGTAGAGGCTAGCGGGGGGGCAACGTCTTACGAGCAGTACTTC. It specifies CASSVEASGGATSYEQYF. The rearrangement links TRBV9 to TRBJ2-7, with 12 positions matching TRBD2. Germline CDR1 is SGDLS and CDR2 is YYNGEE. This CDR3 is built from 18 residues. V gave up 0 bases and J gave up 4 bases; unmatched junction bases: 11.

The chain employs TRBV5-1 and TRBJ2-7, with 11 bases matching TRBD2. The CDR3 consists of 16 residues. Germline values: CDR1 SGHRS, CDR2 YFSETQ. J gave up 2 bases and V 0 bases, and 4 bases lay outside the gene matches. For the CDR3, the DNA is TGCGCCAGCAGCTTGGGGCTAGCGGGGGGAACCTACGAGCAGTACTTC. Its protein is CASSLGLAGGTYEQYF.

The gene calls are TRBV2 and TRBJ2-1; TRBD2 matches 8 bases. The V gene's germline CDR1 is SNHLY and CDR2 FYNNEI. This CDR3 comprises 15 residues. V dropped 5 bases and J dropped 6; count of bases not matched to a gene: 9. The chain's CDR3 is CASSTQRGGINEQFF. CDR3 nucleotide sequence: TGTGCCAGCAGTACGCAACGGGGGGGTATCAATGAGCAGTTCTTC.

The gene calls are TRBV6-1 and TRBJ2-3; 8 bases align to TRBD2. From germline, CDR1 is MNHNS and CDR2 SASEGT. J lost 1 base, V lost 3 bases, and 6 bases had no gene match. CDR3 size: 16 residues. CDR3 nucleotide sequence: TGTGCCAGCAGTGATATCGGGGGGGACCGCACAGATACGCAGTATTTT. This encodes CASSDIGGDRTDTQYF.

This chain connects TRBV30 to TRBJ2-2; tentative D call: TRBD1 (6 bases). This CDR3 contains 15 residues. Germline V gene data show CDR1 as GTSNPN and CDR2 as SVGIG (reference sequence). V was cut by 0 bases and J by 7 bases, with 15 bases left in between. CDR3 protein: CAWSVGGLKYGELFF. CDR3 nucleotide sequence: TGTGCCTGGAGTGTAGGGGGATTGAAATACGGGGAGCTGTTTTTT.

The chain combines TRBV6-1 with TRBJ2-1, with 9 bases matching TRBD2. The CDR3 totals 15 residues. Germline loops: CDR1 MNHNS, CDR2 SASEGT. Trimming at V came to 7 bases and at J to 4 bases, leaving 8 bases not matched to a gene. CDR3: CASTPIAGEYNEQFF. As DNA, the CDR3 is TGTGCCAGCACCCCAATAGCGGGGGAATACAATGAGCAGTTCTTC.